This T cell receptor (beta chain) was sequenced for a study of cytomegalovirus exposure and HLA in healthy donors. CDR3 length: 16 residues. With 0 bases removed from V and 2 bases from J, the gap between germline ends came to 9 bases. Germline CDR1 reads SGHRS; CDR2 reads YFSETQ. The PCR made use of 60 Vbeta and 13 Jbeta primers. Here immunoSEQ multiplex PCR was the method, and the copy in TCRdb shows in-frame clones only, minus some. This sample has roughly 140,000 clones, with 82% found just once. This clone has a single count. Sequenced sample: PBMCs. The TCR originated in a man aged 30 to 39 in good health and CMV-seropositive. The V gene is TRBV5-1, the J gene TRBJ2-6, with D perhaps TRBD2 (5 bases). The DNA of the CDR3 is TGCGCCAGCAGCTTGGTGGAGGCGGCTGGGGCCAACGTCCTGACTTTC. Encoded protein: CASSLVEAAGANVLTF.